This T cell receptor beta chain came from a study of blood T cell repertoires in COVID-19. Study overall: From the United States, Italy and Spain came samples of acute and convalescent COVID-19. In each case, the material was cDNA or gDNA derived from T cells, B-cell-depleted T cells, or PBMCs.

Original processing notes: Amplification of reference gene primers provided the estimated nucleated cell counts. Profiling relied on immunoSEQ multiplex PCR, and the TCRdb table lists in-frame clones only, not all of them. The DNA gave D and trimming, while V, J and clone size come from that table. Of about 180,000 clones in the sample, just over 85% were seen once. This CDR3 is built from 16 residues. Germline assignment: CDR1 SGHVS and CDR2 FNYEAQ. With 0 bases clipped from V and 3 bases from J, the junction kept 5 bases outside the gene matches. The V and J genes are TRBV7-6 and TRBJ2-3, with 8 positions matching TRBD2. Sequencing was carried out using peripheral blood. The TCR sequence derives from a man in his forties or fifties with active or convalescent COVID-19. The CDR3 coding sequence is TGTGCCAGCAGCTTAGCAAGACTAGCGCGAACAGATACGCAGTATTTT. Residues: CASSLARLARTDTQYF.